This T cell receptor beta chain was obtained from a study of T cell changes during pregnancy in multiple sclerosis (dated by TCRdb to about 2019). General notes on the study: The study examined how the T cell repertoire changed over the course of pregnancy in women with multiple sclerosis.

From cysteine to phenylalanine, the CDR3 is 18 amino acids long. Left in the record is the CDR3 DNA by itself, 54 bases read in frame from the first base. V has 7 bases trimmed and J has 2 bases trimmed; junction bases matching no gene number 18. Per the germline V gene, MRHNA is the CDR1 and SNTAGT is the CDR2. Receptor libraries were prepared by the immunoSEQ multiplex PCR assay. The clones in this table, taken by TCRdb from immuneACCESS, are in-frame only. Not every clone is retained; where verified, under half of the shortfall comes from an unresolved V gene, and the cause of the rest is unknown. The sample table records 35,000 to 45,000 clones; about nine tenths of these occur just once. 0.5% of the sample goes to the ten largest clones. On this clone itself: Its antigen target is currently unknown. Per-base qualities were not stored, and no clone one base away is much larger.

The specimen was CD4+ T cells from peripheral blood mononuclear cells, collected in the second trimester of pregnancy. This receptor was taken from a female donor in good health, enrolled as a control in a pregnancy study. The chain is made from TRBV6-4 and TRBJ2-3; 7 middle bases align to TRBD1. The CDR3 region reads CASTQPPPRQGTTDTQYF. The base sequence is TGTGCCAGCACCCAGCCCCCCCCCAGACAGGGTACCACAGATACGCAGTATTTT.